Listed below are T cell receptor beta chains from one sample, sequenced in a study of T cells in Graves' hyperthyroidism and ophthalmopathy. A single record per CDR3 protein comes from TCRdb applying MiXCR to the multiplex PCR reads. The table shows about 200,000 distinct CDR3 sequences, with about 17% occurring only once. The sequenced material came from blood. These receptors were taken from a man aged 35 to 55 with Graves' hyperthyroidism. The CDR3 runs from the conserved cysteine through the conserved F or W. The D gene is left open where the match is weak. Rows may omit the clone size; those that give it use once, few, many or a size class.

>TRBJ1-1|TRBV6-2/TRBV6-3|many|.
CASGSDGRRAFF
TGTGCCAGCGGTTCAGACGGTCGGCGGGCTTTCTTT
>TRBJ1-2|TRBV29-1|many|.
CSGSGGYTF
TGCAGCGGTTCAGGGGGCTACACCTTC
>TRBJ1-2|TRBV12-3/TRBV12-4|many|.
CASIKPDGDYGYTF
TGTGCCAGCATTAAACCGGACGGTGACTATGGCTACACCTTC
>TRBJ1-6|TRBV5-6|.|.
CASSRRSASPLHF
TGTGCCAGCAGCCGCCGATCCGCCTCACCCCTCCACTTT
>TRBJ1-2|TRBV18|many|.
CASSPPTNRAAGYTF
TGTGCCAGCTCACCACCTACTAACAGGGCGGCTGGCTACACCTTC
>TRBJ2-1|TRBV28|many|TRBD2
CASSTSGGAYNEQFF
TGTGCCAGCAGTACTAGCGGGGGGGCCTACAATGAGCAGTTCTTC
>TRBJ2-5|TRBV4-3|few|TRBD1
CASSQDWAGGTQYF
TGCGCCAGCAGCCAAGATTGGGCAGGGGGGACCCAGTACTTC
>TRBJ1-2|TRBV18|many|.
CASSQSSNYGYTF
TGTGCCAGCTCACAGTCTTCTAACTATGGCTACACCTTC
>TRBJ2-1|TRBV7-3|many|.
CASSWAAGGGTSSYNEQFF
TGTGCCAGCAGCTGGGCCGCCGGGGGCGGGACGAGCTCCTACAATGAGCAGTTCTTC
>TRBJ1-4|TRBV15|.|.
CATSRDAGSEKLFF
TGTGCCACCAGCAGAGATGCAGGGAGTGAAAAACTGTTTTTT
>TRBJ1-2|TRBV5-1|many|.
CASSLAEEGYTF
TGCGCCAGCAGCTTGGCGGAGGAGGGCTACACCTTC
>TRBJ1-1|TRBV5-1|many|TRBD1
CASSVEQGANTEAFF
TGCGCCAGCAGCGTCGAACAGGGGGCGAACACTGAAGCTTTCTTT
>TRBJ2-3|TRBV5-6|many|.
CASSFQVSTDTQYF
TGTGCCAGCAGCTTTCAGGTTAGCACAGATACGCAGTATTTT
>TRBJ1-4|TRBV7-2|few|.
CASSLVGAPNEKLFF
TGTGCCAGCAGCTTAGTGGGGGCACCTAATGAAAAACTGTTTTTT
>TRBJ1-1|TRBV12-3/TRBV12-4|many|.
CASSPVKNTEAFF
TGTGCCAGCAGTCCGGTAAAGAACACTGAAGCTTTCTTT
>TRBJ2-5|TRBV7-2|many|TRBD2
CASSRPRTSGGPETQYF
TGTGCCAGCAGCCGACCTCGGACTAGCGGGGGCCCGGAGACCCAGTACTTC
>TRBJ1-5|TRBV30|.|.
CAWSVDRNSNQPQHF
TGTGCCTGGAGTGTTGACAGGAATAGCAATCAGCCCCAGCATTTT
>TRBJ1-5|TRBV6-1|many|TRBD1
CASSGGQGDQPQHF
TGTGCCAGCAGTGGGGGACAGGGGGATCAGCCCCAGCATTTT
>TRBJ2-7|TRBV9|.|TRBD2
CASSVDLAGYEQYF
TGTGCCAGCAGCGTAGATCTAGCGGGGTACGAGCAGTACTTC